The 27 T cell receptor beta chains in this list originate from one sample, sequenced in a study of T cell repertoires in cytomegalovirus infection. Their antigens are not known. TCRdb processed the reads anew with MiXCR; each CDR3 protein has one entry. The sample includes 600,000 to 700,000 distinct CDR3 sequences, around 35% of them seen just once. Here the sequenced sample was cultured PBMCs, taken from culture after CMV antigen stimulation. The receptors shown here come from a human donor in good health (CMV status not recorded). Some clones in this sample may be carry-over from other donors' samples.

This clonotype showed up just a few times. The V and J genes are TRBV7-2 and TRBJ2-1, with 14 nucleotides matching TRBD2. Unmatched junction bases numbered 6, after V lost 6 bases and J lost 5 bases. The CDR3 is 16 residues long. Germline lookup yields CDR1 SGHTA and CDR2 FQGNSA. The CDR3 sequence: CASRRGLAGVNNEQFF. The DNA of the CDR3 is TGTGCCAGCAGACGGGGACTAGCGGGAGTGAACAATGAGCAGTTCTTC. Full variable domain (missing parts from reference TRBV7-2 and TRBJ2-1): GAGVSQSPSNKVTEKGKDVELRCDPISGHTALYWYRQSLGQGLEFLIYFQGNSAPDKSGLPSDRFSAERTGGSVSTLTIQRTQQEDSAVYLCASRRGLAGVNNEQFFGPGTRLTVL.

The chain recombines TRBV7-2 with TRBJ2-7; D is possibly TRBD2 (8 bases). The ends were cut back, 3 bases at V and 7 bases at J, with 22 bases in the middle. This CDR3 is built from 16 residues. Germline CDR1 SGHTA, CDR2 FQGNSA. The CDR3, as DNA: TGTGCCAGCAGCTTCAGGGGGACTAGTCACGGTGGGGAGCAGTACTTC. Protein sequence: CASSFRGTSHGGEQYF.

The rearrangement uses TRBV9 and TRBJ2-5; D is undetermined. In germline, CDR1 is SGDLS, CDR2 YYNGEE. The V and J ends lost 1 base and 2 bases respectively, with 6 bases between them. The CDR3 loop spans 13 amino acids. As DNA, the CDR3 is TGTGCCAGCAGCGTAAACGATCAAGAGACCCAGTACTTC. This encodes CASSVNDQETQYF.

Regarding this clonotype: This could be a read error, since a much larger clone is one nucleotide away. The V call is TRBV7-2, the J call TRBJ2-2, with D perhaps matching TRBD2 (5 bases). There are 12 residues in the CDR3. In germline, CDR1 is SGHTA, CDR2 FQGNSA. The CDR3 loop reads CASSLGPGVLFF. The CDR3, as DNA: TGTGCCAGCAGCTTAGGCCCCGGGGTGCTGTTTTTT.

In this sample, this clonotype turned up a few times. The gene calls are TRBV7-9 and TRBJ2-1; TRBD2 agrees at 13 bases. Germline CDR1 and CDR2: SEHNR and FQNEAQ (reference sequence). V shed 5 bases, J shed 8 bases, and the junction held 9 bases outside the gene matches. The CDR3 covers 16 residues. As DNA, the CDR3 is TGTGCCAGCAGCCTTACTAGCGGGAGGGCCGTAGATGAGCAGTTCTTC. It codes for CASSLTSGRAVDEQFF.

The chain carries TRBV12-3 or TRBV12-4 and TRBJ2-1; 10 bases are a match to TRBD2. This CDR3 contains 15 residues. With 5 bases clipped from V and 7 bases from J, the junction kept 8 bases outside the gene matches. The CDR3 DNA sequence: TGTGCCAGCAGTAAAAGCGGGGGGGCAGCAAATGAGCAGTTCTTC. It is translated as CASSKSGGAANEQFF.

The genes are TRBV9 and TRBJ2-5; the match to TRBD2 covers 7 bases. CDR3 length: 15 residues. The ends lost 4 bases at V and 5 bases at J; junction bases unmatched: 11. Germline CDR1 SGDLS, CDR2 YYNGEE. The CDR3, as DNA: TGTGCCAGCAGCCCCCGCCCGACTAGCCGGGAGACCCAGTACTTC. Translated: CASSPRPTSRETQYF.

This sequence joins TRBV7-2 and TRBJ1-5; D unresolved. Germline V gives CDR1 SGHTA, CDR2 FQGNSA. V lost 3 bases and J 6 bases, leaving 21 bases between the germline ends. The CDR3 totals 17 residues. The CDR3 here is CASSLSAHPSMGQPQHF. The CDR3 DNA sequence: TGTGCCAGCAGCTTGTCGGCCCACCCGTCGATGGGTCAGCCCCAGCATTTT.

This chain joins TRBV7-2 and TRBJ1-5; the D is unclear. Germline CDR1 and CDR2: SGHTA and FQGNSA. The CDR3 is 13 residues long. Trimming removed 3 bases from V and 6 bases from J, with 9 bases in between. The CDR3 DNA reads TGTGCCAGCAGCTTGATCGAGCGTCAGCCCCAGCATTTT. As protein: CASSLIERQPQHF. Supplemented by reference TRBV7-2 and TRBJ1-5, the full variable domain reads GAGVSQSPSNKVTEKGKDVELRCDPISGHTALYWYRQSLGQGLEFLIYFQGNSAPDKSGLPSDRFSAERTGGSVSTLTIQRTQQEDSAVYLCASSLIERQPQHFGDGTRLSIL.

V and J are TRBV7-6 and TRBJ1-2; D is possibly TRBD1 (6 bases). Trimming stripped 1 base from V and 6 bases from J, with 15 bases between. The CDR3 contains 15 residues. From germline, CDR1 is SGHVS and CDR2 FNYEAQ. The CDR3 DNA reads TGTGCCAGCAGCTTAGTTGGGGGGGCAATCGATGGCTACACCTTC. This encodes CASSLVGGAIDGYTF.

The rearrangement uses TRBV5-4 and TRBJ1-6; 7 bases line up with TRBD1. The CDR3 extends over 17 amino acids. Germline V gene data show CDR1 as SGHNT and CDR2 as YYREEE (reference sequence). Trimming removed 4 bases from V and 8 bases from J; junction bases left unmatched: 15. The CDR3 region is CASSQGGTGARYSPLHF. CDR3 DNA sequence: TGTGCCAGCAGCCAGGGGGGAACAGGGGCGAGATATTCACCCCTCCACTTT.

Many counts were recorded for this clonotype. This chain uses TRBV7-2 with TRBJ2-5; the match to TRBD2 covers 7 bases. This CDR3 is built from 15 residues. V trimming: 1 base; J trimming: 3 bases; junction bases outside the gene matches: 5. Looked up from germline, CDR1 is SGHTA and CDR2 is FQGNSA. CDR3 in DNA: TGTGCCAGCAGCTTAGTCGGGGGGACGGAAGAGACCCAGTACTTC. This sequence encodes CASSLVGGTEETQYF.

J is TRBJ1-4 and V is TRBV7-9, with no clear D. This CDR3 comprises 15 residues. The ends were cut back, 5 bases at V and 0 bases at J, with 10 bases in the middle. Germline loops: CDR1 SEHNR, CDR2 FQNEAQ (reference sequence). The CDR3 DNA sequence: TGTGCCAGCAGCAACTACAAGGCAACTAATGAAAAACTGTTTTTT. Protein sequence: CASSNYKATNEKLFF.

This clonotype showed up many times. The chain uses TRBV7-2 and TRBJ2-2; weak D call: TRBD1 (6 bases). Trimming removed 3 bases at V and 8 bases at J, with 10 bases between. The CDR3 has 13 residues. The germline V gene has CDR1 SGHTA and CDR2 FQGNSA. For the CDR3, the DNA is TGTGCCAGCAGCTTCGACAGGTCTGGGGAGCTGTTTTTT. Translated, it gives CASSFDRSGELFF.

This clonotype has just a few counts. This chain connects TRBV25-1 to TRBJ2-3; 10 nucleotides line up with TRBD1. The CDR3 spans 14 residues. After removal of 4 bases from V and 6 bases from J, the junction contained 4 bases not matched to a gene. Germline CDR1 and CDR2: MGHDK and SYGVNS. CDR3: CASSAVTGGDTQYF. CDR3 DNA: TGTGCCAGCAGTGCCGTGACAGGGGGCGATACGCAGTATTTT.

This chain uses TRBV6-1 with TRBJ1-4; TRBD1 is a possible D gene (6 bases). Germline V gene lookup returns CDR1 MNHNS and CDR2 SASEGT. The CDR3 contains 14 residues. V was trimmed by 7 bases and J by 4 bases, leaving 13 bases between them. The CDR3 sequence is CASNRQAINEKLFF. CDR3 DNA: TGTGCCAGCAACAGACAGGCGATTAATGAAAAACTGTTTTTT.

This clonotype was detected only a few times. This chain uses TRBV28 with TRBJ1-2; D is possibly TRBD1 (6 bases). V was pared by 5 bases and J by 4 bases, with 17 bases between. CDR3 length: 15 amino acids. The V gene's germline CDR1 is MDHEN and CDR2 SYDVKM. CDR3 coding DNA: TGTGCCAGCAGTGGCCGGCAGGGGTACAGCTATGGCTACACCTTC. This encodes CASSGRQGYSYGYTF.

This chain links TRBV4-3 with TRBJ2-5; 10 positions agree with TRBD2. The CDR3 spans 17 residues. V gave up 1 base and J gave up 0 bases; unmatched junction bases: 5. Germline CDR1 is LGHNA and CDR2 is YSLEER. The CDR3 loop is CASSQVGAGGDQETQYF. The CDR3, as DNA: TGCGCCAGCAGCCAAGTAGGAGCGGGAGGGGACCAAGAGACCCAGTACTTC.

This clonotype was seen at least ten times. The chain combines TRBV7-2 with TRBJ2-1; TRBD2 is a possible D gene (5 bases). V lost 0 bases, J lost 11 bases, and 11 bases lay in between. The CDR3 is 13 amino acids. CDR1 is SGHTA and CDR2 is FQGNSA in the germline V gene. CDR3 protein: CASSLAADPKQFF. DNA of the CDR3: TGTGCCAGCAGCTTAGCAGCGGATCCTAAGCAGTTCTTC.

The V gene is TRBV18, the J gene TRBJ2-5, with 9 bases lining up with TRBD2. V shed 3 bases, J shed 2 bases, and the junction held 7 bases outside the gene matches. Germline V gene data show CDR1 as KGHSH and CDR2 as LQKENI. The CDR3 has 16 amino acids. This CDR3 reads CASSPRSSGGQETQYF. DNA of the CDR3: TGTGCCAGCTCACCCCGGAGTAGCGGGGGACAAGAGACCCAGTACTTC.

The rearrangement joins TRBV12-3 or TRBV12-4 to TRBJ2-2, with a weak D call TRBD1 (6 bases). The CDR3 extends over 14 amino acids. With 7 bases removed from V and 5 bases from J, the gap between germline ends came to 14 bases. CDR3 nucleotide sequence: TGTGCCAGCACCCCAGCTAGGGGGACCGGGGAGCTGTTTTTT. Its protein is CASTPARGTGELFF.

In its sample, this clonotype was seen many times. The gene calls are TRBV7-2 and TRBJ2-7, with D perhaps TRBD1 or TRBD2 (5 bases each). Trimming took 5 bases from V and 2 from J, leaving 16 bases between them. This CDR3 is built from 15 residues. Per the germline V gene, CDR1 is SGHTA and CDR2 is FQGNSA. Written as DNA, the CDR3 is TGTGCCAGCAGCGCTTTCCGGGACGCAGCCTACGAGCAGTACTTC. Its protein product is CASSAFRDAAYEQYF.

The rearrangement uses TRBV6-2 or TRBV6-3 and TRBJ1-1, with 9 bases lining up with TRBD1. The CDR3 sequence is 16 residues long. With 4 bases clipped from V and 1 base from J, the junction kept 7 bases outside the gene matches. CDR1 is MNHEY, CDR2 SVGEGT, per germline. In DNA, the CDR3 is TGTGCCAGCAGTTTTCGGACAGGGGCAGCGAACACTGAAGCTTTCTTT. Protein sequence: CASSFRTGAANTEAFF.

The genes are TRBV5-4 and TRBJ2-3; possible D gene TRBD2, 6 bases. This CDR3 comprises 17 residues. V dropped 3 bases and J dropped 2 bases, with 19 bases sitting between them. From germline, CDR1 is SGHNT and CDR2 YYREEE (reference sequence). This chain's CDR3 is CASSSASDYMITDTQYF. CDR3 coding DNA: TGTGCCAGCAGCTCGGCCTCGGACTATATGATCACAGATACGCAGTATTTT.

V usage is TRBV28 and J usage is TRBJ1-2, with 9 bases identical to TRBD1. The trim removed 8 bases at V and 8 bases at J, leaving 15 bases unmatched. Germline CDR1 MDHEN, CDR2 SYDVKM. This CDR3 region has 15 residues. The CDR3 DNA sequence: TGTGCCAGCCGCAAAGTCCACAGGGGGCTTAGGGGCTACACCTTC. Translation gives CASRKVHRGLRGYTF.

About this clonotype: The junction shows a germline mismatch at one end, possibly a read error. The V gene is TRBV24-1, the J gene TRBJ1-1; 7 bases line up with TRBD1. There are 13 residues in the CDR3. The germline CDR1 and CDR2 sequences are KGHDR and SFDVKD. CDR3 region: CATSRQGDTEAFF. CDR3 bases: TGCGCCACCAGTAGACAGGGTGACACTGAAGCTTTCTTT.

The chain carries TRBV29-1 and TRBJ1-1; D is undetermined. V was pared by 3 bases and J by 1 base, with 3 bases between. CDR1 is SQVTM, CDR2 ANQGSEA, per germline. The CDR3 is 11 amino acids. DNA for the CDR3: TGCAGCGTTGACGGGAACACTGAAGCTTTCTTT. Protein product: CSVDGNTEAFF.